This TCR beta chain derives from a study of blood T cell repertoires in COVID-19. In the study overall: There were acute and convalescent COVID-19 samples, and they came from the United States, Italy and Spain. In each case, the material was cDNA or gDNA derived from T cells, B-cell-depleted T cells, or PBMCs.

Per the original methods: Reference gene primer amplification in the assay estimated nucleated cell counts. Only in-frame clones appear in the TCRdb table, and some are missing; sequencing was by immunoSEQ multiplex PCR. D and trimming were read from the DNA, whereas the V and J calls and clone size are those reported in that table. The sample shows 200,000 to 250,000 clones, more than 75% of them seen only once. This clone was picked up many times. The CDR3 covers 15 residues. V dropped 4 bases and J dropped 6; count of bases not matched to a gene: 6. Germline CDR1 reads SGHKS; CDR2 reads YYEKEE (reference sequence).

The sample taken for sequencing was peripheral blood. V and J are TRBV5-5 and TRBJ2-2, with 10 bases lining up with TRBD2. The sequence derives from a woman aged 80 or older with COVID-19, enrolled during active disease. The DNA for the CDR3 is TGTGCCAGCAGCCCGGCCGGGACTAGCGCCGGGGAGCTGTTTTTT. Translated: CASSPAGTSAGELFF.